The 21 T cell receptor beta chains below come from one sample, sequenced in a study of shared clonotypes between healthy human individuals. Measured with immunoSEQ multiplex PCR; TCRdb has only the in-frame clones, and not every one. The data contain about 980,000 clones, 60% to 85% of them singletons. The sequencing input was memory CD4+ T cells sorted from blood. Subset given: CD45RA-negative fraction. Every receptor here comes from a man between 18 and 35 years old in good health.

The chain joins TRBV6-1 to TRBJ1-3; D unclear. The ends were cut back, 6 bases at V and 3 bases at J, with 12 bases in the middle. CDR1 and CDR2 from the germline V gene are MNHNS and SASEGT. This CDR3 has 14 amino acids. For the CDR3, the DNA is TGTGCCAGCAGCCCCCTCATAGGTGGAAACACCATATATTTT. This translates into CASSPLIGGNTIYF.

The rearrangement uses TRBV7-2 and TRBJ2-7, with 13 bases fitting TRBD2. The length of the CDR3 is 15 residues. The V gene end was trimmed by 5 bases and the J gene end by 5 bases; junction bases not matched to a gene: 6. CDR1 is SGHTA, CDR2 FQGNSA, per germline. In nucleotides, the CDR3 is TGTGCCAGCAGCGCCTGGACTAGCGGGAGTAACGAGCAGTACTTC. Amino acids: CASSAWTSGSNEQYF.

This chain uses TRBV5-1 with TRBJ2-1, with TRBD2 matching 8 bases. CDR1 SGHRS and CDR2 YFSETQ come from the germline V gene. The ends lost 3 bases at V and 1 base at J; junction bases unmatched: 6. The CDR3 consists of 16 residues. The CDR3 reads CASSYGGGKSYNEQFF. The CDR3 bases are TGCGCCAGCAGCTATGGCGGGGGGAAGTCCTACAATGAGCAGTTCTTC. Combining the CDR3 with reference TRBV5-1 and TRBJ2-1 gives the whole variable domain KAGVTQTPRYLIKTRGQQVTLSCSPISGHRSVSWYQQTPGQGLQFLFEYFSETQRNKGNFPGRFSGRQFSNSRSEMNVSTLELGDSALYLCASSYGGGKSYNEQFFGPGTRLTVL.

The chain joins TRBV11-2 to TRBJ2-4, with D perhaps matching TRBD1 or TRBD2 (5 bases each). The CDR3 length is 12 residues. The germline CDR1 and CDR2 sequences are SGHAT and FQNNGV. The V end was cut by 4 bases, the J end by 6 bases, with 7 bases between. The CDR3 reads CASSSRGNIQYF. For the CDR3, the DNA is TGTGCCAGCAGCTCGAGGGGAAACATTCAGTACTTC.

The rearrangement joins TRBV30 to TRBJ1-2; 8 positions agree with TRBD1. The CDR3 length is 16 residues. The V segment lost 2 bases and the J segment 5 bases; nucleotides outside the gene matches: 13. Germline V gives CDR1 GTSNPN, CDR2 SVGIG (reference sequence). CDR3 protein: CAWSQNTGGSGYGYTF. In DNA, the CDR3 is TGTGCCTGGAGTCAAAATACAGGGGGTTCGGGTTATGGCTACACCTTC.

The rearrangement uses TRBV15 and TRBJ1-5, with 7 bases identical to TRBD1. V dropped 0 bases and J dropped 5; count of bases not matched to a gene: 4. Germline CDR1 LNHNV, CDR2 YYDKDF (reference sequence). This CDR3 spans 15 amino acids. The CDR3 bases are TGTGCCACCAGCAGAGATGGGGACAGAGATCAGCCCCAGCATTTT. It translates to CATSRDGDRDQPQHF.

The chain joins TRBV4-3 to TRBJ1-1; 7 bases align to TRBD1. Unmatched junction bases numbered 15, after V lost 2 bases and J lost 6 bases. The CDR3 loop spans 17 amino acids. Germline V gene lookup returns CDR1 LGHNA and CDR2 YSLEER. The CDR3 is CASSQRQGLGGWAEAFF. CDR3 DNA sequence: TGCGCCAGCAGCCAAAGACAGGGATTGGGGGGATGGGCTGAAGCTTTCTTT.

This chain links TRBV30 with TRBJ2-7, with D perhaps TRBD1 (5 bases). Trimming cost V 0 bases and J 1 base, with 19 bases left between them. Germline-derived CDR1 and CDR2 are GTSNPN and SVGIG (reference sequence). This CDR3 spans 17 amino acids. In DNA, the CDR3 is TGTGCCTGGAGTGTATCCCCCCTGGGCAGGGCATCCTACGAGCAGTACTTC. Amino acid sequence: CAWSVSPLGRASYEQYF. Variable domain in full (rest from reference TRBV30 and TRBJ2-7): SQTIHQWPATLVQPVGSPLSLECTVEGTSNPNLYWYRQAAGRGLQLLFYSVGIGQISSEVPQNLSASRPQDRQFILSSKKLLLSDSGFYLCAWSVSPLGRASYEQYFGPGTRLTVT.

The chain employs TRBV7-9 and TRBJ1-2; possibly TRBD1 for D (5 bases). Germline-derived CDR1 and CDR2 are SEHNR and FQNEAQ (reference sequence). Trimming shortened V by 0 bases and J by 5 bases, and 13 bases separated the two germline ends. The CDR3 totals 15 residues. The CDR3 is CASSLAGREDYGYTF. The DNA of the CDR3 is TGTGCCAGCAGCTTAGCCGGCAGGGAGGATTATGGCTACACCTTC.

Regarding this clone: This CDR3 is also generated by other DNA sequences in the sample. V gene TRBV5-1 combines with J gene TRBJ1-2, with 7 positions matching TRBD1. Trimming cost V 0 bases and J 4 bases; bases outside gene matches: 6. Germline V gene sequence: CDR1 SGHRS, CDR2 YFSETQ. The length of the CDR3 is 15 residues. CDR3 region: CASSLGQGSSYGYTF. The CDR3 bases are TGCGCCAGCAGCTTGGGACAGGGATCGAGCTATGGCTACACCTTC.

CDR3 DNA sequence: TGCGCCAGCAGCCAAGGGGGGACGTGGGAAAAACTGTTTTTT. It is translated as CASSQGGTWEKLFF. This chain uses TRBV4-1 with TRBJ1-4, with D possibly TRBD1 on 5 matching bases. CDR1 and CDR2 from the germline V gene are MGHRA and YSYEKL. CDR3 length: 14 amino acids. V lost 1 base, J lost 8 bases, and 11 bases lay in between.

V is TRBV9 and J is TRBJ1-2, with TRBD1 matching over 10 bases. V was clipped by 5 bases and J by 0 bases; unmatched bases: 4. Germline V gene sequence: CDR1 SGDLS, CDR2 YYNGEE. The CDR3 consists of 15 residues. The CDR3: CASRTGGGSNYGYTF. The CDR3 bases are TGTGCCAGCAGGACAGGGGGCGGTTCTAACTATGGCTACACCTTC.

This clone was detected only a few times. The chain has TRBV28 and TRBJ1-1; D unclear. Germline CDR1 and CDR2: MDHEN and SYDVKM. The germline V and J ends were trimmed by 2 bases and 1 base, with 14 bases remaining between them. The CDR3 is 16 amino acids. Written as DNA, the CDR3 is TGTGCCAGCAGTTTAGCCTATAAGACACGGAACACTGAAGCTTTCTTT. It encodes CASSLAYKTRNTEAFF.

The chain couples TRBV9 to TRBJ1-6; unclear D gene. Germline V lookup: CDR1 SGDLS, CDR2 YYNGEE. The CDR3 covers 13 residues. Trimming left V 0 bases short and J 14 bases short, with 12 bases between. The CDR3 sequence is CASSVEVGGSLHF. The CDR3 bases are TGTGCCAGCAGCGTAGAGGTGGGTGGGTCCCTCCACTTT.

The chain carries TRBV7-9 and TRBJ2-3, with 14 bases lining up with TRBD2. V dropped 5 bases and J dropped 2; count of bases not matched to a gene: 3. Germline CDR1 and CDR2: SEHNR and FQNEAQ (reference sequence). CDR3 length: 16 residues. Written as DNA, the CDR3 is TGTGCCAGCAGCACGGGACTAGCGGGAGTCACAGATACGCAGTATTTT. It is translated as CASSTGLAGVTDTQYF. Looking up the rest from reference TRBV7-9 and TRBJ2-3 gives the full variable domain: DTGVSQNPRHKITKRGQNVTFRCDPISEHNRLYWYRQTLGQGPEFLTYFQNEAQLEKSRLLSDRFSAERPKGSFSTLEIQRTEQGDSAMYLCASSTGLAGVTDTQYFGPGTRLTVL.

This chain links TRBV10-2 with TRBJ2-5, with 13 bases that match TRBD2. J was trimmed by 6 bases and V by 6 bases; bases with no gene match: 7. This CDR3 spans 15 amino acids. Germline CDR1 and CDR2: WSHSY and SAAADI. The CDR3 nucleotides read TGCGCCAGCAGCCTCAGGACTAGCGGGAGAAAGACCCAGTACTTC. Its translation: CASSLRTSGRKTQYF.

CDR3 bases: TGCGCCAGCAGCCAAGAGGTTGGCCGAAACTACGAGCAGTACTTC. Translated: CASSQEVGRNYEQYF. The chain recombines TRBV4-3 with TRBJ2-7; D is unresolved. V shed 0 bases and J shed 3 bases, with 12 bases lying between them. There are 15 residues in the CDR3. Germline CDR1 LGHNA, CDR2 YSLEER.

This clone has more than one count but fewer than ten. The V call is TRBV10-3, the J call TRBJ2-7; D remains unclear. The germline CDR1 and CDR2 sequences are ENHRY and SYGVKD. The CDR3 is 15 amino acids. V shed 7 bases and J shed 0 bases, with 16 bases lying between them. The DNA for the CDR3 is TGTGCCATCAAAAGCAAGGACGGCAACTCCTACGAGCAGTACTTC. Amino acid sequence: CAIKSKDGNSYEQYF.

For the CDR3, the DNA is TGTGCCAGCAGCTTAGGAGGGACGGCCGGGGAGCTGTTTTTT. It codes for CASSLGGTAGELFF. The rearrangement uses TRBV7-2 and TRBJ2-2, with D tentatively TRBD1 or TRBD2 (5 bases each). Germline CDR1 SGHTA, CDR2 FQGNSA. The CDR3 has 14 amino acids. The ends were cut back, 1 base at V and 6 bases at J, with 9 bases in the middle.

The chain couples TRBV16 to TRBJ1-2; D is possibly TRBD1 (5 bases). The CDR3 is 16 amino acids. Germline assignment: CDR1 KGHSY and CDR2 FQNENV. Trimming cost V 3 bases and J 4 bases, with 18 bases left between them. The CDR3 DNA reads TGTGCCAGCAGCCAGGCCCGATTGCAGGGAGCCTATGGCTACACCTTC. It specifies CASSQARLQGAYGYTF.

The rearrangement uses TRBV11-2 and TRBJ2-2; D unclear. Looked up from germline, CDR1 is SGHAT and CDR2 is FQNNGV. Trimming took 5 bases from V and 8 from J, leaving 6 bases between them. This CDR3 region has 11 residues. The CDR3 DNA follows: TGTGCCAGCAGCCCCCAGGGGGAGCTGTTTTTT. As protein: CASSPQGELFF.